This T cell receptor (beta chain) originates from a study of T cell responses to AZD1222 COVID-19 vaccine. General study findings and limits: Spike as a whole was targeted by vaccine-associated CD4 TCRs, dominant at 160-218 and 743-854. Sampling captured repertoires only after the peak T cell response.

This table comes from immunoSEQ multiplex PCR, and its TCRdb copy is limited to in-frame clones, with some not included. Here the sample spans about 140,000 clones, around 85% being singletons. Of note for this clone: Its antigen is not known.

This specimen consisted of peripheral blood, obtained 28 days after the second dose of the MenACWY control vaccine. The receptor was isolated from an adult who received the MenACWY meningococcal vaccine as a control.

This CDR3 is CASSQAGSANTGELFF. In DNA, the CDR3 is TGCGCCAGCAGCCAAGCAGGCTCCGCGAACACCGGGGAGCTGTTTTTT. The chain combines TRBV4-1 with TRBJ2-2, with D unclear. Germline V lookup: CDR1 MGHRA, CDR2 YSYEKL. V lost 1 base and J 0 bases, leaving 9 bases between the germline ends. CDR3 length: 16 residues.